These T cell receptor beta chains were read from a single sample in a study of control samples from healthy donors and cancer patients. The protocol was immunoSEQ multiplex PCR, while the TCRdb copy is restricted to in-frame clones and leaves out a portion. The top ten clones hold less than 2.5% of a sample with about 130,000 clones, around nine tenths of them seen once. The sequencing input was blood. The receptors were gathered from a young man in good health. Each CDR3 is given with its conserved first and last residue. The D gene is left open where the match is weak. Expanded clones get a size class; other rows say once, few or many, or leave the size out.

CASSQETGSGANVLTF,TGCGCCAGCAGCCAAGAAACAGGTTCTGGGGCCAACGTCCTGACTTTC,TRBJ2-6,NA,few,TRBV4-3
CASSPNPTGPNEQFF,TGTGCCAGCAGCCCTAACCCAACAGGTCCCAATGAGCAGTTCTTC,TRBJ2-1,NA,NA,TRBV13
CASSAGLAVNEQFF,TGTGCCAGCAGCGCGGGACTAGCCGTGAATGAGCAGTTCTTC,TRBJ2-1,TRBD2,NA,TRBV7-9
CASSLGPQEWGTEAFF,TGTGCCAGCAGCTTAGGGCCACAGGAATGGGGCACTGAAGCTTTCTTT,TRBJ1-1,NA,NA,TRBV11-3
CASSMGRSGANVLTF,TGTGCCAGTAGTATGGGACGTTCTGGGGCCAACGTCCTGACTTTC,TRBJ2-6,NA,NA,TRBV19
CASSLRTVTDTQYF,TGTGCCAGCAGTTTAAGGACAGTCACAGATACGCAGTATTTT,TRBJ2-3,NA,NA,TRBV6-2/TRBV6-3
CASSFGQPGSPLHF,TGTGCCAGCAGTTTCGGCCAGCCGGGGTCACCCCTCCACTTT,TRBJ1-6,NA,NA,TRBV27
CASRDSQGESRSPLHF,TGTGCCAGCAGAGATTCTCAGGGGGAGTCGAGATCACCCCTCCACTTT,TRBJ1-6,TRBD1,NA,TRBV11-2
CASSFNQGEGEKLFF,TGTGCCAGCAGTTTTAACCAGGGGGAGGGCGAAAAACTGTTTTTT,TRBJ1-4,TRBD1,NA,TRBV11-2
CASSSLDRGRVDHYNEQFF,TGTGCCAGCAGTTCCCTGGACAGGGGGCGGGTCGACCATTACAATGAGCAGTTCTTC,TRBJ2-1,TRBD1,NA,TRBV27
CASSYSGSGMNTEAFF,TGTGCCAGCAGTTACTCTGGTTCAGGAATGAACACTGAAGCTTTCTTT,TRBJ1-1,NA,NA,TRBV6-5
CASSYFSGSGDEQFF,TGTGCCAGCAGTTACTTTAGCGGGAGCGGAGATGAGCAGTTCTTC,TRBJ2-1,TRBD2,few,TRBV6-2/TRBV6-3
CASSTSGGNGETQYF,TGTGCCAGCAGCACGTCCGGGGGGAATGGAGAGACCCAGTACTTC,TRBJ2-5,TRBD2,NA,TRBV6-5
CASRETETQYF,TGTGCCAGTAGAGAGACGGAGACCCAGTACTTC,TRBJ2-5,NA,NA,TRBV19
CASSPRRVSGTQYF,TGTGCCAGCAGCCCTAGACGGGTTTCAGGGACCCAGTACTTC,TRBJ2-5,NA,NA,TRBV21-1
CASSEGGYISGANVLTF,TGTGCCAGCAGTGAAGGAGGGTATATCTCTGGGGCCAACGTCCTGACTTTC,TRBJ2-6,NA,NA,TRBV6-1
CASSPAGLANTDTQYF,TGTGCCAGCAGCCCCGCGGGACTAGCTAACACAGATACGCAGTATTTT,TRBJ2-3,TRBD2,once,TRBV5-4
CATSTGSGPQHF,TGTGCCACCAGCACAGGTTCTGGGCCCCAGCATTTT,TRBJ1-5,NA,NA,TRBV15
CATSRDLGQTYEQYF,TGTGCCACCAGCAGAGATCTTGGGCAGACCTACGAGCAGTACTTC,TRBJ2-7,NA,NA,TRBV15
CASSQEPGEETQYF,TGTGCCAGCAGCCAAGAACCGGGGGAGGAGACCCAGTACTTC,TRBJ2-5,NA,NA,TRBV3-1/TRBV3-2
CAWSDGQGETQYF,TGTGCCTGGAGTGATGGACAGGGGGAGACCCAGTACTTC,TRBJ2-5,TRBD1,NA,TRBV30
CASSLRQDNQPQHF,TGTGCCAGCAGCCTCCGACAAGACAATCAGCCCCAGCATTTT,TRBJ1-5,NA,NA,TRBV6-6
CASSVDAYNSPLHF,TGTGCCAGCAGCGTGGACGCGTATAATTCACCCCTCCACTTT,TRBJ1-6,NA,NA,TRBV9
CASSPRGSLQETQYF,TGTGCCAGCAGCCCAAGGGGGTCCTTACAAGAGACCCAGTACTTC,TRBJ2-5,NA,NA,TRBV7-8
CASTALQTYNEQFF,TGTGCCAGCACCGCTCTCCAGACCTACAATGAGCAGTTCTTC,TRBJ2-1,NA,NA,TRBV28
CASTRFGASNTEAFF,TGTGCCAGCACCCGGTTCGGGGCCTCGAACACTGAAGCTTTCTTT,TRBJ1-1,NA,NA,TRBV7-2
CASSLDGEDLETQYF,TGTGCCAGCAGCTTAGATGGCGAGGATCTGGAGACCCAGTACTTC,TRBJ2-5,NA,NA,TRBV11-3
CASSQGGIMDAKNIQYF,TGTGCCAGCAGCCAAGGGGGAATCATGGACGCCAAAAACATTCAGTACTTC,TRBJ2-4,NA,NA,TRBV14
CASSKTGSTGNSPLHF,TGTGCCAGCAGCAAAACCGGGTCGACCGGGAATTCACCCCTCCACTTT,TRBJ1-6,NA,NA,TRBV7-2
CASSIDQGTAYSNQPQHF,TGTGCCAGTAGTATAGATCAGGGGACAGCTTATAGCAATCAGCCCCAGCATTTT,TRBJ1-5,TRBD1,NA,TRBV19
CASSDRLNYNEQFF,TGTGCCAGCAGTGACCGACTTAATTACAATGAGCAGTTCTTC,TRBJ2-1,NA,NA,TRBV2
CASSPAGQEYEQYF,TGTGCCAGCAGCCCGGCGGGACAGGAATACGAGCAGTACTTC,TRBJ2-7,TRBD1,NA,TRBV3-1/TRBV3-2
CASSRRGPSYLNEKLFF,TGTGCCAGCAGTCGCAGGGGGCCCTCTTACCTTAATGAAAAACTGTTTTTT,TRBJ1-4,TRBD1,NA,TRBV27
CASSRGGDDEKLFF,TGTGCCAGCAGCCGCGGGGGGGACGATGAAAAACTGTTTTTT,TRBJ1-4,NA,NA,TRBV28